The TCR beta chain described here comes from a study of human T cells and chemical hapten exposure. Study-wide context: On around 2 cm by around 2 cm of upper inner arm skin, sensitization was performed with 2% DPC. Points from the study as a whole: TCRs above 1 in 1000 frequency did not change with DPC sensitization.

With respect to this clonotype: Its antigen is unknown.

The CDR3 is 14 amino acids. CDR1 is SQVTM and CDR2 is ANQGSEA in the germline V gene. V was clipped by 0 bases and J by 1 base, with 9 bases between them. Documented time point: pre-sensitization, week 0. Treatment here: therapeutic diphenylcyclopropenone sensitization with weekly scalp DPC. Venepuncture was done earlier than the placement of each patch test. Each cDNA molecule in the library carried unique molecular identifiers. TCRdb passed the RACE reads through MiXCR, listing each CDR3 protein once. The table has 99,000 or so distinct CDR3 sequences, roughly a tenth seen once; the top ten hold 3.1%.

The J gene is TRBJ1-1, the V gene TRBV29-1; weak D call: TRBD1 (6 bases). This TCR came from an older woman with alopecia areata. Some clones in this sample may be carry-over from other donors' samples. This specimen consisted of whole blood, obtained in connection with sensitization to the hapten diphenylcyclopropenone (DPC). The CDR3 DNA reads TGCAGCGTTGAAGACGGCAGGGGGAACACTGAAGCTTTCTTT. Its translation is CSVEDGRGNTEAFF.